This TCR beta chain was identified in a study of blood T cell repertoires in COVID-19. Original handling: Reference gene primer amplification gave nucleated cell count estimates. Sequencing was performed with immunoSEQ multiplex PCR; in TCRdb, only in-frame clones are kept and a portion is missing. V, J and clone size are those of that table, while D and trimming were read from the DNA. The sample holds about 59,000 clones, about nine tenths seen once. Germline V gives CDR1 SGHTA, CDR2 FQGTGA. V was clipped by 5 bases and J by 5 bases, with 16 bases between them. CDR3 size: 14 residues. Sequencing used peripheral blood. The chain employs TRBV7-3 and TRBJ2-7; TRBD2 is a possible D gene (7 bases). The clonotype originates from a human donor in a cohort sampled during active COVID-19. The CDR3 DNA sequence: TGTGCCAGCAGCCCAAGGGGGGGTGTACACGAGCAGTACTTC. This translates into CASSPRGGVHEQYF.